This T cell receptor (beta chain) was sequenced in a study of T cells in localized non-small cell lung cancer. Overall study results and limits: Measurement of T cell clonality placed uninvolved adjacent lung highest, above the level in tumor. Longer overall survival was seen with higher T cell density measured in blood. As only one tumor region underwent sequencing, heterogeneity remains possible. Adjacent lung had a median about 57 of the 100 largest tumor clones.

Germline V gene sequence: CDR1 SEHNR, CDR2 FQNEAQ (reference sequence). The CDR3 consists of 14 residues. V shed 6 bases and J shed 2 bases, with 11 bases lying between them. A note on this clone: Its antigen is undetermined.

Sequencing was performed with immunoSEQ multiplex PCR; in TCRdb, only in-frame clones are kept and a portion is missing. This table holds around 36,000 clones, around 81% found once. Source: peripheral blood mononuclear cells, taken before any cancer treatment. This TCR was sampled from a male donor aged 60 or over with stage II lung adenocarcinoma. The chain recombines TRBV7-9 with TRBJ1-5; TRBD1 might be the D (5 bases). Written as DNA, the CDR3 is TGTGCCAGCAGGTCAGGGAATGGCAATCAGCCCCAGCATTTT. This encodes CASRSGNGNQPQHF.